This T cell receptor beta chain originates from a study of vaccination effects on CD4 cells after COVID-19. Looking at the study overall: Following the second dose by a median of 72 days, the post-vaccine samples were obtained.

TCRdb's table, derived via immunoSEQ multiplex PCR, lists solely in-frame clones and lacks some. The sample carries under 70,000 clones, 74% recorded once. This clone was seen once. Its cognate antigen is unknown. V lost 4 bases to trimming and J lost 4 bases, with 10 bases between them. The V gene's germline CDR1 is SGHRS and CDR2 YFSETQ. The CDR3 runs 13 residues. With more than 9 days of culture completed, CD4+ T cells were isolated. BNT162b2 vaccine or mRNA-1273 vaccine was given to participants in two doses. This material consisted of CD4+ T cells from PBMCs cultured without peptide, taken after COVID-19 vaccination. The TCR originated in a human donor who received a COVID-19 vaccine. This chain joins TRBV5-1 and TRBJ2-3, with D perhaps assigned TRBD1 or TRBD2 (6 bases each). As DNA, the CDR3 is TGCGCCAGCAGCCCGAGGGGGGCAGATACGCAGTATTTT. This encodes CASSPRGADTQYF.